This TCR beta chain was recorded in a study of technical replicates of blood from several donors. V dropped 4 bases and J dropped 10; count of bases not matched to a gene: 2. The CDR3 runs to 11 residues. The V gene's germline CDR1 is GTSNPN and CDR2 SVGIG (reference sequence). The assay was immunoSEQ multiplex PCR, and TCRdb's table has in-frame clones only and misses some. The sample lists roughly 71,000 clones; roughly 90% were seen once. The origin of this receptor is a human donor in good health. What was sequenced was T cells isolated from PBMCs. J is TRBJ2-1 and V is TRBV30; 9 positions match TRBD2. The CDR3 DNA follows: TGTGCCTGGATGACTAGCGGAGAGCAGTTCTTC. It yields the protein CAWMTSGEQFF.